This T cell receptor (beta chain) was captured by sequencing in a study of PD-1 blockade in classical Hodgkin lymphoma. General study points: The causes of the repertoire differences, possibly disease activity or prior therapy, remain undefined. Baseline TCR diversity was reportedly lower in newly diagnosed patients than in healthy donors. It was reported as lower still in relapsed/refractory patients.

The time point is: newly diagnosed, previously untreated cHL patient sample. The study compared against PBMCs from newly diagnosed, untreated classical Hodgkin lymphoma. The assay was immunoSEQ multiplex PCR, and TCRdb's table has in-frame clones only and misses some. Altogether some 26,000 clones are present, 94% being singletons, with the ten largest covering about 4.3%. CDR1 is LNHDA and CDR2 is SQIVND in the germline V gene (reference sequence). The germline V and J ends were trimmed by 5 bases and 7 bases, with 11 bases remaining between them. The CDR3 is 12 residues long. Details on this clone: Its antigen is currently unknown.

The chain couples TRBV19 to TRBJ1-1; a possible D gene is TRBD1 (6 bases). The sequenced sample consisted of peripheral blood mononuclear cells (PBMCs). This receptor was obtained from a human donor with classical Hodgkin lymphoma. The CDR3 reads CASSRTEIEAFF. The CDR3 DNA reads TGTGCCAGTAGTCGGACAGAGATTGAAGCTTTCTTT.